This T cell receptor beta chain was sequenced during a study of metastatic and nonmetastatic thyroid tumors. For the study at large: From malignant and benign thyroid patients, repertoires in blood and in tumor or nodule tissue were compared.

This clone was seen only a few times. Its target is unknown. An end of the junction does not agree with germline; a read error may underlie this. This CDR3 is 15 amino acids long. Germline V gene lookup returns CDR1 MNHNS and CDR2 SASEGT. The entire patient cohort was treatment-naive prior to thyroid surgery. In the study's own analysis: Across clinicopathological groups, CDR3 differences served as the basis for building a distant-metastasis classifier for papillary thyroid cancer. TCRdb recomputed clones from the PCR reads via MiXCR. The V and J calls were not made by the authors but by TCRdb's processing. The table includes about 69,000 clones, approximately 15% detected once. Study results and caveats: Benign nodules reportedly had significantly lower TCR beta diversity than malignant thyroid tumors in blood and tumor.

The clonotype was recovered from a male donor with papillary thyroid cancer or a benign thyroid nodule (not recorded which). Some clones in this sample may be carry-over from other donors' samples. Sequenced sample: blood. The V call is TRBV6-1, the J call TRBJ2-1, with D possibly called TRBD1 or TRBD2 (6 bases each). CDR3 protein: CASSPSGAPGNDQFF. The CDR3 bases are TGTGCCAGCAGTCCCTCGGGGGCACCCGGTAATGATCAGTTCTTC.